One sample yielded the 13 T cell receptor beta chains listed below, sequenced in a study of T cells in Graves' hyperthyroidism and ophthalmopathy. Amplified TCR beta CDR3 regions came from RNA transcripts. When the TCR CDR3 underwent first-round RT-PCR, the HTBI primer set was used. MiXCR, run by TCRdb on the multiplex PCR reads, gives a single entry per CDR3 protein. The sample carries approximately 510,000 distinct CDR3 sequences, over 45% recorded once. Material: peripheral blood or thyroid tissue (not recorded which). All receptors come from an adult woman with Graves' disease, either hyperthyroidism or ophthalmopathy (not recorded which).

The chain carries TRBV15 and TRBJ1-1; TRBD1 aligns across 7 bases. The V and J ends lost 4 bases and 4 bases, in that order; junction bases with no gene match: 9. Germline values: CDR1 LNHNV, CDR2 YYDKDF (reference sequence). The CDR3 loop spans 15 amino acids. This CDR3 is CATSTETGRGTEAFF. CDR3 DNA: TGTGCCACCAGCACCGAGACAGGGAGGGGCACTGAAGCTTTCTTT.

The CDR3 DNA follows: TGTGCCAGCAGGGGGACAGGGGGCCGCGTAAAACTGTTTTTT. It specifies CASRGTGGRVKLFF. This chain connects TRBV2 to TRBJ1-4, with 12 bases fitting TRBD1. CDR3 size: 14 residues. The junction had 6 bases not matched to a gene; V was cut back by 6 bases and J by 10 bases. Germline assignment: CDR1 SNHLY and CDR2 FYNNEI.

This clonotype was recorded at least ten times. The rearrangement uses TRBV12-3 or TRBV12-4 and TRBJ1-1, with D tentatively TRBD1 (6 bases). The CDR3 length is 14 residues. V was pared by 1 base and J by 4 bases, with 10 bases between. CDR3: CASSLGTALTEAFF. In DNA form, the CDR3 reads TGTGCCAGCAGTTTAGGGACAGCCCTCACTGAAGCTTTCTTT.

The CDR3 loop is CAISAQHHSSYEQYF. The DNA for the CDR3 is TGTGCCATCAGTGCGCAACACCACTCTTCCTACGAGCAGTACTTC. The chain is built from TRBV10-3 and TRBJ2-7; D gene uncertain. This CDR3 comprises 15 residues. Trimming left V 4 bases short and J 1 base short, with 14 bases between. Germline V lookup: CDR1 ENHRY, CDR2 SYGVKD.

The table lists this clonotype with a few counts. V usage is TRBV28 and J usage is TRBJ1-2; D gene uncertain. V was cut by 7 bases and J by 4 bases, with 16 bases left in between. Germline CDR1 MDHEN, CDR2 SYDVKM. The CDR3 runs to 14 residues. This CDR3 reads CASTETSATYGYTF. For the CDR3, the DNA is TGTGCCAGCACCGAGACATCCGCTACCTATGGCTACACCTTC.

J is TRBJ2-3 and V is TRBV2; D gene ambiguous. This CDR3 comprises 12 residues. V was cut by 5 bases and J by 5 bases, with 8 bases left in between. Germline V gene sequence: CDR1 SNHLY, CDR2 FYNNEI. DNA for the CDR3: TGTGCCAGCAGTTCGAGGAGAGATACGCAGTATTTT. This translates into CASSSRRDTQYF. Combining the CDR3 with reference TRBV2 and TRBJ2-3 gives the whole variable domain EPEVTQTPSHQVTQMGQEVILRCVPISNHLYFYWYRQILGQKVEFLVSFYNNEISEKSEIFDDQFSVERPDGSNFTLKIRSTKLEDSAMYFCASSSRRDTQYFGPGTRLTVL.

Many counts were recorded for this clonotype. The chain employs TRBV19 and TRBJ1-3; the D is unclear. Trimming took 9 bases from V and 1 from J, leaving 10 bases between them. Per germline, CDR1 LNHDA and CDR2 SQIVND (reference sequence). The CDR3 is 13 amino acids. CDR3 bases: TGTGCCAGCGGGCCACCGTCTGGAAACACCATATATTTT. Protein sequence: CASGPPSGNTIYF.

On this clonotype itself: The junction departs from germline at one end; a sequencing error may be responsible. CDR3 protein: CATSRGRRGGEPQYF. The CDR3 DNA reads as TGTGCCACCAGCAGAGGCCGACGGGGGGGAGAGCCCCAGTACTTC. This chain uses TRBV15 with TRBJ2-5; TRBD2 matches at 8 bases. The germline V gene has CDR1 LNHNV and CDR2 YYDKDF (reference sequence). The CDR3 is made up of 15 amino acids. Full variable domain (remainder filled in from reference TRBV15 and TRBJ2-5): DAMVIQNPRYQVTQFGKPVTLSCSQTLNHNVMYWYQQKSSQAPKLLFHYYDKDFNNEADTPDNFQSRRPNTSFCFLDIRSPGLGDTAMYLCATSRGRRGGEPQYFGPGTRLLVL.

This chain connects TRBV4-1 to TRBJ2-1; TRBD2 matches at 14 bases. Trimming cost V 4 bases and J 6 bases; bases outside gene matches: 8. The germline CDR1 and CDR2 sequences are MGHRA and YSYEKL. The CDR3 runs 17 residues. The CDR3 region is CASSRARLAGGGNEQFF. Here the CDR3 DNA reads TGCGCCAGCAGCCGAGCCAGACTAGCGGGAGGGGGCAATGAGCAGTTCTTC.

CDR3 nucleotides: TGTGCCAGCAGCGAGGGCAACAGCTCTGGAAACACCATATATTTT. Encoded protein: CASSEGNSSGNTIYF. V gene TRBV9 combines with J gene TRBJ1-3, with unresolved D. CDR3 length equals 15 residues. From germline, CDR1 is SGDLS and CDR2 YYNGEE. Trimming left V 3 bases short and J 0 bases short, with 10 bases between. The full variable domain, its missing parts supplied by reference TRBV9 and TRBJ1-3, is DSGVTQTPKHLITATGQRVTLRCSPRSGDLSVYWYQQSLDQGLQFLIQYYNGEERAKGNILERFSAQQFPDLHSELNLSSLELGDSALYFCASSEGNSSGNTIYFGEGSWLTVV.

The chain joins TRBV7-8 to TRBJ1-1; a weak D match, TRBD1 (5 bases). Germline V lookup: CDR1 SGHVS, CDR2 FQNEAQ. The CDR3 runs 11 residues. V was clipped by 11 bases and J by 3 bases, with 10 bases between them. The CDR3 sequence is CAGRGDTEAFF. The CDR3 region has the DNA TGTGCCGGTCGGGGGGACACTGAAGCTTTCTTT. The full variable domain, with the rest looked up from reference TRBV7-8 and TRBJ1-1, is GAGVSQSPRYKVAKRGQDVALRCDPISGHVSLFWYQQALGQGPEFLTYFQNEAQLDKSGLPSDRFFAERPEGSVSTLKIQRTQQEDSAVYLCAGRGDTEAFFGQGTRLTVV.

The chain is built from TRBV2 and TRBJ2-5; TRBD2 might be the D (5 bases). Germline assignment: CDR1 SNHLY and CDR2 FYNNEI. V lost 10 bases and J lost 4, with 13 bases in between. The CDR3 is 12 amino acids. Here the CDR3 DNA reads TGTGCCATCAAGGACCGGGGAGAGACCCAGTACTTC. Translating it yields CAIKDRGETQYF.

This chain links TRBV18 with TRBJ2-2; TRBD2 matches 7 bases. After removal of 1 base from V and 0 bases from J, the junction contained 2 bases not matched to a gene. CDR1 is KGHSH, CDR2 LQKENI, per germline. There are 16 residues in the CDR3. The CDR3 DNA reads as TGTGCCAGCTCACCACATGGACTAGCGAACACCGGGGAGCTGTTTTTT. Protein product: CASSPHGLANTGELFF.